This is a list of T cell receptor beta chains from one sample in a study of sequential checkpoint blockade in melanoma. Assay used: immunoSEQ multiplex PCR; TCRdb lists only in-frame clones, some missing. Of some 25,000 clones listed, 70% to 80% are singletons. Sequences were derived from CD8+ T cells sorted from blood (inferred from file names), sampled from a patient given nivolumab and ipilimumab in sequence. The receptors were gathered from a human donor with melanoma. The CDR3 runs from the conserved cysteine through the conserved F or W. The D gene is left open where the match is weak. A clone size is listed for some rows: how often the clone was seen (once, few, many), or a class if it is expanded.

v_gene: TRBV7-9
j_gene: TRBJ2-2
len: 15
abundance: .
d_gene: TRBD1
CDR3aa: CASSPGDREDGELFF
CDR3nt: TGTGCCAGCAGCCCCGGGGACAGGGAAGACGGGGAGCTGTTTTTT

v_gene: TRBV5-1
j_gene: TRBJ1-1
len: 15
abundance: once
d_gene: .
CDR3aa: CASSLVRGGFAEAFF
CDR3nt: TGCGCCAGCAGCTTGGTAAGGGGGGGATTCGCTGAAGCTTTCTTT

v_gene: TRBV9
j_gene: TRBJ2-6
len: 18
abundance: .
d_gene: .
CDR3aa: CASSAERQISGGANVLTF
CDR3nt: TGTGCCAGCAGCGCCGAGAGACAGATTAGCGGTGGGGCCAACGTCCTGACTTTC

v_gene: TRBV7-6
j_gene: TRBJ2-1
len: 15
abundance: .
d_gene: TRBD2
CDR3aa: CASSSGLAGRDEQFF
CDR3nt: TGTGCCAGCAGCTCCGGACTAGCGGGGAGGGATGAGCAGTTCTTC

v_gene: TRBV9
j_gene: TRBJ2-7
len: 14
abundance: .
d_gene: .
CDR3aa: CASSVGGDFYEQYF
CDR3nt: TGTGCCAGCAGCGTAGGCGGGGATTTCTACGAGCAGTACTTC

v_gene: TRBV19
j_gene: TRBJ1-1
len: 13
abundance: .
d_gene: TRBD1
CDR3aa: CASGVTGETEAFF
CDR3nt: TGTGCCAGTGGGGTAACAGGGGAGACTGAAGCTTTCTTT

v_gene: TRBV27
j_gene: TRBJ1-5
len: 14
abundance: once
d_gene: TRBD1
CDR3aa: CASTRARDSQPQHF
CDR3nt: TGTGCCAGCACAAGAGCCAGGGACAGTCAGCCCCAGCATTTT

v_gene: TRBV11-2
j_gene: TRBJ2-7
len: 13
abundance: .
d_gene: .
CDR3aa: CASSLALEGEQYF
CDR3nt: TGTGCCAGCAGCTTAGCACTTGAGGGCGAGCAGTACTTC

v_gene: TRBV7-9
j_gene: TRBJ2-7
len: 15
abundance: .
d_gene: TRBD1
CDR3aa: CASSWGQFISYEQYF
CDR3nt: TGTGCCAGCAGCTGGGGACAGTTTATCTCCTACGAGCAGTACTTC

v_gene: TRBV6-5
j_gene: TRBJ2-3
len: 14
abundance: .
d_gene: .
CDR3aa: CASSQGLSTDTQYF
CDR3nt: TGTGCCAGCAGTCAAGGACTGAGCACAGATACGCAGTATTTT

v_gene: TRBV2
j_gene: TRBJ2-5
len: 18
abundance: .
d_gene: TRBD2
CDR3aa: CASSEQGLTSGVVTTQYF
CDR3nt: TGTGCCAGCAGTGAACAGGGCCTGACTAGCGGCGTCGTGACGACCCAGTACTTC

v_gene: TRBV9
j_gene: TRBJ1-2
len: 16
abundance: .
d_gene: .
CDR3aa: CASSVATSPRQLGYTF
CDR3nt: TGTGCCAGCAGCGTAGCTACGTCACCCCGCCAACTAGGCTACACCTTC

v_gene: TRBV7-9
j_gene: TRBJ2-1
len: 13
abundance: .
d_gene: .
CDR3aa: CASSSVRVYEQFF
CDR3nt: TGTGCCAGCAGCTCGGTCAGGGTCTATGAGCAGTTCTTC

v_gene: TRBV7-8
j_gene: TRBJ2-1
len: 18
abundance: .
d_gene: TRBD2
CDR3aa: CASSPYAGRGSSYNEQFF
CDR3nt: TGTGCCAGCAGCCCGTATGCGGGGCGGGGGAGCTCCTACAATGAGCAGTTCTTC

v_gene: TRBV5-5
j_gene: TRBJ2-5
len: 16
abundance: .
d_gene: TRBD1
CDR3aa: CASSLEIRDRQETQYF
CDR3nt: TGTGCCAGCAGCTTGGAAATCCGGGACAGACAAGAGACCCAGTACTTC

v_gene: TRBV27
j_gene: TRBJ2-7
len: 13
abundance: .
d_gene: .
CDR3aa: CASSLVGGYEQYF
CDR3nt: TGTGCCAGCAGCCTTGTTGGGGGGTACGAGCAGTACTTC

v_gene: TRBV7-2
j_gene: TRBJ2-7
len: 14
abundance: .
d_gene: TRBD2
CDR3aa: CASSFGGGAYEQYF
CDR3nt: TGTGCCAGCAGCTTTGGGGGGGGAGCCTACGAGCAGTACTTC

v_gene: TRBV7-3
j_gene: TRBJ1-6
len: 14
abundance: .
d_gene: .
CDR3aa: CASSLGGGGSPLHF
CDR3nt: TGTGCCAGCAGCTTAGGCGGGGGCGGTTCACCCCTCCACTTT

v_gene: TRBV5-1
j_gene: TRBJ1-4
len: 16
abundance: .
d_gene: .
CDR3aa: CASSLEAQGTNEKLFF
CDR3nt: TGCGCCAGCAGCTTGGAGGCACAGGGCACTAATGAAAAACTGTTTTTT

v_gene: TRBV9
j_gene: TRBJ2-5
len: 13
abundance: few
d_gene: .
CDR3aa: CASSVGGVETQYF
CDR3nt: TGTGCCAGCAGCGTAGGGGGGGTCGAGACCCAGTACTTC

v_gene: TRBV7-2
j_gene: TRBJ1-5
len: 15
abundance: .
d_gene: .
CDR3aa: CASSLSVNSNQPQHF
CDR3nt: TGTGCCAGCAGCTTATCTGTTAATAGCAATCAGCCCCAGCATTTT

v_gene: TRBV9
j_gene: TRBJ2-2
len: 14
abundance: .
d_gene: TRBD1
CDR3aa: CASSVGTGTGELFF
CDR3nt: TGTGCCAGCAGCGTAGGGACAGGGACAGGGGAGCTGTTTTTT

v_gene: TRBV7-2
j_gene: TRBJ2-7
len: 15
abundance: .
d_gene: .
CDR3aa: CASSLPQMGKYEQYF
CDR3nt: TGTGCCAGCAGCTTACCGCAAATGGGCAAATACGAGCAGTACTTC

v_gene: TRBV18
j_gene: TRBJ2-3
len: 15
abundance: medium-sized
d_gene: .
CDR3aa: CASSPRQEFTDTQYF
CDR3nt: TGTGCCAGCTCACCACGACAGGAGTTCACAGATACGCAGTATTTT

v_gene: TRBV28
j_gene: TRBJ2-2
len: 15
abundance: .
d_gene: .
CDR3aa: CASSPRGGNTGELFF
CDR3nt: TGTGCCAGCAGTCCTAGGGGGGGAAACACCGGGGAGCTGTTTTTT

v_gene: TRBV7-9
j_gene: TRBJ2-7
len: 15
abundance: once
d_gene: TRBD1
CDR3aa: CASSLEGQGANEQYF
CDR3nt: TGTGCCAGCAGCTTAGAGGGACAGGGGGCGAATGAGCAGTACTTC

v_gene: TRBV19
j_gene: TRBJ2-7
len: 14
abundance: few
d_gene: TRBD1
CDR3aa: CASSLSTGGYEQYF
CDR3nt: TGTGCCAGTAGTCTTTCGACAGGGGGCTACGAGCAGTACTTC

v_gene: TRBV28
j_gene: TRBJ2-1
len: 14
abundance: few
d_gene: TRBD1
CDR3aa: CASNLGQAPNEQFF
CDR3nt: TGTGCCAGCAACCTGGGACAGGCCCCCAATGAGCAGTTCTTC

v_gene: TRBV5-8
j_gene: TRBJ2-1
len: 14
abundance: .
d_gene: TRBD1
CDR3aa: CASSLGQGLDEQFF
CDR3nt: TGTGCCAGCAGCTTGGGACAGGGGTTGGATGAGCAGTTCTTC

v_gene: TRBV27
j_gene: TRBJ2-1
len: 13
abundance: .
d_gene: TRBD1
CDR3aa: CATQGQGVNEQFF
CDR3nt: TGTGCCACCCAGGGCCAGGGGGTGAATGAGCAGTTCTTC

v_gene: TRBV27
j_gene: TRBJ2-7
len: 13
abundance: .
d_gene: TRBD1
CDR3aa: CASSFPGGYEQYF
CDR3nt: TGTGCCAGCAGTTTTCCAGGGGGCTACGAGCAGTACTTC

v_gene: TRBV6-5
j_gene: TRBJ2-2
len: 13
abundance: .
d_gene: TRBD1
CDR3aa: CASTQGAVGELFF
CDR3nt: TGTGCCAGCACCCAGGGGGCAGTCGGGGAGCTGTTTTTT

v_gene: TRBV5-4
j_gene: TRBJ2-7
len: 13
abundance: few
d_gene: TRBD1
CDR3aa: CASSRTGYYEQYF
CDR3nt: TGTGCCAGCAGCAGGACAGGGTACTACGAGCAGTACTTC

v_gene: TRBV19
j_gene: TRBJ1-2
len: 13
abundance: .
d_gene: .
CDR3aa: CASSILTRDGYTF
CDR3nt: TGTGCCAGTAGTATCCTAACCAGGGATGGCTACACCTTC

v_gene: TRBV2
j_gene: TRBJ1-1
len: 13
abundance: few
d_gene: TRBD1
CDR3aa: CASSDGTGAEAFF
CDR3nt: TGTGCCAGCAGTGATGGGACAGGTGCTGAAGCTTTCTTT

v_gene: TRBV7-2
j_gene: TRBJ2-4
len: 12
abundance: .
d_gene: .
CDR3aa: CASSSSGDIQYF
CDR3nt: TGTGCCAGCAGCTCCTCAGGGGACATTCAGTACTTC

v_gene: TRBV11-2
j_gene: TRBJ2-1
len: 16
abundance: .
d_gene: .
CDR3aa: CASSLEISGHYNEQFF
CDR3nt: TGTGCCAGCAGCTTAGAAATCTCCGGACACTACAATGAGCAGTTCTTC

v_gene: TRBV28
j_gene: TRBJ2-3
len: 14
abundance: .
d_gene: TRBD1
CDR3aa: CASSLDREADTQYF
CDR3nt: TGTGCCAGCAGTCTGGACAGGGAGGCAGATACGCAGTATTTT

v_gene: TRBV21-1
j_gene: TRBJ2-3
len: 18
abundance: .
d_gene: .
CDR3aa: CASSLLAGGLKSTDTQYF
CDR3nt: TGTGCCAGCAGCCTTCTAGCGGGGGGCCTTAAGAGCACAGATACGCAGTATTTT

v_gene: TRBV7-7
j_gene: TRBJ2-3
len: 15
abundance: .
d_gene: .
CDR3aa: CASSLGGGGTDTQYF
CDR3nt: TGTGCCAGCAGCTTAGGTGGCGGGGGCACAGATACGCAGTATTTT

v_gene: TRBV7-8
j_gene: TRBJ1-6
len: 16
abundance: .
d_gene: TRBD1
CDR3aa: CASSLGPGTANSPLHF
CDR3nt: TGTGCCAGCAGCTTAGGGCCCGGGACAGCTAATTCACCCCTCCACTTT

v_gene: TRBV19
j_gene: TRBJ1-1
len: 16
abundance: .
d_gene: .
CDR3aa: CASSILSGAENTEAFF
CDR3nt: TGTGCCAGTAGTATACTTTCAGGGGCAGAGAACACTGAAGCTTTCTTT